Following are 21 T cell receptor beta chains from one sample sequenced in a study of T-cell reconstitution after alpha-beta-depleted transplantation in children. Unique molecular identifiers were incorporated during preparation of the TCRbeta library. MiXCR, run by TCRdb on the PCR reads, gives a single entry per CDR3 protein. Of over 200,000 distinct CDR3 sequences in the sample, under 9.5% were seen once. The sequencing here drew on PBMCs from the stem cell graft donor, taken from the stem cell graft. The receptors were gathered from a human donor who donated a stem cell graft to a child with acute lymphoblastic leukemia.

V usage is TRBV5-6 and J usage is TRBJ1-2, with D possibly TRBD1 on 5 matching bases. CDR1 and CDR2 from the germline V gene are SGHDT and YYEEEE. V was trimmed by 3 bases and J by 6 bases, leaving 12 bases between them. CDR3 length equals 13 residues. This CDR3 is CASSSDKENGYTF. The CDR3 bases are TGTGCCAGCAGCTCGGACAAGGAGAATGGCTACACCTTC.

This clonotype was seen many times. The chain links TRBV12-3 or TRBV12-4 to TRBJ2-7, with TRBD1 identical over 9 bases. V dropped 6 bases and J dropped 1; count of bases not matched to a gene: 10. The CDR3 has 16 amino acids. The CDR3 DNA reads TGTGCCAGCAGCTCCCTCCGGGGACAGGGTTCCTACGAGCAGTACTTC. It translates to CASSSLRGQGSYEQYF.

This clonotype was recorded at least ten times. The chain combines TRBV12-3 or TRBV12-4 with TRBJ2-3; TRBD2 matches at 14 bases. Trimming removed 5 bases from V and 0 bases from J; junction bases left unmatched: 4. This CDR3 has 17 residues. CDR3 sequence: CASSRTSGGTSTDTQYF. CDR3 bases: TGTGCCAGCAGTCGGACTAGCGGGGGGACTAGCACAGATACGCAGTATTTT.

This clonotype was observed many times. This rearrangement joins TRBV5-4 to TRBJ1-4, with a weak D call TRBD1 (6 bases). The V gene's germline CDR1 is SGHNT and CDR2 YYREEE (reference sequence). Trimming stripped 4 bases from V and 8 bases from J, with 15 bases between. The length of the CDR3 is 14 residues. The CDR3 DNA follows: TGTGCCAGCAGCCTTACAGGGATCGGGGAAAAACTGTTTTTT. Amino acids: CASSLTGIGEKLFF.

The chain couples TRBV5-6 to TRBJ2-7; possibly TRBD2 for D (6 bases). There are 13 residues in the CDR3. With 4 bases removed from V and 6 bases from J, the gap between germline ends came to 14 bases. Germline-derived CDR1 and CDR2 are SGHDT and YYEEEE. The CDR3 nucleotides read TGTGCCAGCAGCCTAGAGGGGAGGCTCGAGCAGTACTTC. It specifies CASSLEGRLEQYF.

V is TRBV12-3 or TRBV12-4 and J is TRBJ1-4, with D maybe TRBD1 (5 bases). V shed 5 bases and J shed 3 bases, with 22 bases lying between them. The CDR3 is made up of 18 amino acids. CDR3 amino acids: CASSPHSGGIGSNEKLFF. The CDR3 nucleotides are TGTGCCAGCAGTCCCCATTCGGGGGGAATCGGGTCTAATGAAAAACTGTTTTTT.

This chain uses TRBV9 with TRBJ2-7; 12 bases are a match to TRBD1. Germline V gene sequence: CDR1 SGDLS, CDR2 YYNGEE. The length of the CDR3 is 15 residues. V was pared by 0 bases and J by 7 bases, with 5 bases of the junction left unmatched. The CDR3 loop is CASSVEGQGAREQYF. CDR3 DNA: TGTGCCAGCAGCGTAGAGGGACAGGGGGCGCGGGAGCAGTACTTC.

This clonotype was picked up many times. J is TRBJ2-1 and V is TRBV29-1; 9 bases match TRBD1. Trimming at V came to 3 bases and at J to 0 bases, leaving 3 bases not matched to a gene. The CDR3 has 15 residues. Germline-derived CDR1 and CDR2 are SQVTM and ANQGSEA. In DNA form, the CDR3 reads TGCAGCGTTGACGGACAGGGGAACTCCTACAATGAGCAGTTCTTC. As protein: CSVDGQGNSYNEQFF.

This clonotype was observed at least ten times. The rearrangement uses TRBV6-5 and TRBJ1-6, with a tentative D call TRBD1 (5 bases). The CDR3 has 16 amino acids. Germline V gene data show CDR1 as MNHEY and CDR2 as SVGAGI. Trimming took 2 bases from V and 8 from J, leaving 16 bases between them. DNA for the CDR3: TGTGCCAGCAGTTACGATTATCAGGGAATTGATTCACCCCTCCACTTT. Translating gives CASSYDYQGIDSPLHF.

This clonotype appeared many times. The rearrangement links TRBV27 to TRBJ1-1; 7 bases line up with TRBD1. This CDR3 spans 15 amino acids. In germline, CDR1 is MNHEY, CDR2 SMNVEV (reference sequence). J lost 3 bases, V lost 6 bases, and 10 bases had no gene match. The CDR3 here is CASRRQGFRDTEAFF. Written as DNA, the CDR3 is TGTGCCAGCAGACGACAGGGTTTTAGGGACACTGAAGCTTTCTTT.

This clonotype has just a few counts. The V and J genes are TRBV15 and TRBJ2-1; the D is unclear. Germline V gene data show CDR1 as LNHNV and CDR2 as YYDKDF (reference sequence). The ends were cut back, 0 bases at V and 0 bases at J, with 12 bases in the middle. This CDR3 contains 17 residues. CDR3 sequence reads: CATSRDSRRSSYNEQFF. The CDR3 bases are TGTGCCACCAGCAGAGACAGCCGCAGGAGCTCCTACAATGAGCAGTTCTTC. Drawing the rest from reference TRBV15 and TRBJ2-1, the complete variable domain is DAMVIQNPRYQVTQFGKPVTLSCSQTLNHNVMYWYQQKSSQAPKLLFHYYDKDFNNEADTPDNFQSRRPNTSFCFLDIRSPGLGDTAMYLCATSRDSRRSSYNEQFFGPGTRLTVL.

The chain uses TRBV10-3 and TRBJ2-5; 10 bases line up with TRBD2. The CDR3 runs 14 residues. J gave up 5 bases and V 3 bases, and 3 bases lay outside the gene matches. Germline V gene lookup returns CDR1 ENHRY and CDR2 SYGVKD. The CDR3 nucleotides read TGTGCCATCAGTGAAACTAGCGGGGTTGAGACCCAGTACTTC. Translating gives CAISETSGVETQYF.

CDR3 nucleotides: TGTGCCATCAGGCTCCCGGGAGCCAGGGAGGGCACCGGGGAGCTGTTTTTT. Translated: CAIRLPGAREGTGELFF. The chain recombines TRBV10-3 with TRBJ2-2; 7 bases are a match to TRBD2. The junction had 14 bases not matched to a gene; V was cut back by 6 bases and J by 4 bases. The CDR3 has 17 residues. CDR1 ENHRY and CDR2 SYGVKD come from the germline V gene.

This clonotype was seen a handful of times. The rearrangement links TRBV15 to TRBJ2-1; 10 positions agree with TRBD2. This CDR3 comprises 16 residues. The V gene's germline CDR1 is LNHNV and CDR2 YYDKDF (reference sequence). V was clipped by 0 bases and J by 10 bases; unmatched bases: 9. The CDR3, as DNA: TGTGCCACCAGCAGAGATCGGGGGACTAGCGAGCACGAGCAGTTCTTC. Its protein product is CATSRDRGTSEHEQFF.

The table lists this clonotype with many counts. V gene TRBV3-1 combines with J gene TRBJ1-1; D is unclear. CDR1 LGHDT and CDR2 YNNKEL come from the germline V gene (reference sequence). V dropped 1 base and J dropped 5 bases, with 11 bases sitting between them. The CDR3 runs to 14 residues. The CDR3: CASSQVLRRTEAFF. The CDR3 coding sequence is TGTGCCAGCAGCCAAGTCTTGAGGAGGACTGAAGCTTTCTTT.

This clonotype was seen at least ten times. This chain joins TRBV12-3 or TRBV12-4 and TRBJ2-7; D is perhaps TRBD2 (6 bases). The CDR3 is 17 residues long. Trimming left V 4 bases short and J 0 bases short, with 19 bases between. CDR3 DNA: TGTGCCAGCAGTTCATGGGGAGTGCGGGGAAACTCCTACGAGCAGTACTTC. Translation: CASSSWGVRGNSYEQYF.

The chain combines TRBV12-3 or TRBV12-4 with TRBJ2-3; D is possibly TRBD1 (6 bases). With 3 bases removed from V and 1 base from J, the gap between germline ends came to 8 bases. This CDR3 has 14 residues. The CDR3 loop reads CASSFYRGTDTQYF. The DNA of the CDR3 is TGTGCCAGCAGTTTCTACAGGGGCACAGATACGCAGTATTTT.

The table lists this clonotype with a few counts. This rearrangement joins TRBV7-9 to TRBJ1-2; TRBD1 matches 11 bases. The CDR3 has 14 amino acids. The V and J ends lost 4 bases and 4 bases, in that order; junction bases with no gene match: 2. The V gene's germline CDR1 is SEHNR and CDR2 FQNEAQ (reference sequence). In nucleotides, the CDR3 is TGTGCCAGCAGCTCCGGGACAGGGGGCTATGGCTACACCTTC. The encoded protein is CASSSGTGGYGYTF.

V usage is TRBV5-6 and J usage is TRBJ2-1, with D perhaps matching TRBD1 (6 bases). The CDR3 is 16 amino acids. In germline, CDR1 is SGHDT, CDR2 YYEEEE. Trimming stripped 5 bases from V and 0 bases from J, with 15 bases between. CDR3 coding DNA: TGTGCCAGCAGATCAATCAGGGGTGGCTCCTACAATGAGCAGTTCTTC. This translates into CASRSIRGGSYNEQFF.

This chain joins TRBV6-1 and TRBJ2-7, with D possibly being TRBD1 (8 bases). Germline lookup yields CDR1 MNHNS and CDR2 SASEGT. V was pared by 7 bases and J by 6 bases, with 22 bases between. The CDR3 has 15 amino acids. In DNA form, the CDR3 reads TGTGCCAGCAACCTACGACAGGGGAGGGTCTCCGAGCAGTACTTC. It specifies CASNLRQGRVSEQYF.

This clonotype has just a few counts. The chain recombines TRBV24-1 with TRBJ2-6, with TRBD1 matching 10 bases. In germline, CDR1 is KGHDR, CDR2 SFDVKD. Germline trimming cut 9 bases from V and 0 bases from J; bases unmatched to any gene: 10. This CDR3 region has 18 residues. As DNA, the CDR3 is TGTGCCACCTGGAGAAGGACAGGGGGAGCCTCTGGGGCCAACGTCCTGACTTTC. Translating gives CATWRRTGGASGANVLTF.